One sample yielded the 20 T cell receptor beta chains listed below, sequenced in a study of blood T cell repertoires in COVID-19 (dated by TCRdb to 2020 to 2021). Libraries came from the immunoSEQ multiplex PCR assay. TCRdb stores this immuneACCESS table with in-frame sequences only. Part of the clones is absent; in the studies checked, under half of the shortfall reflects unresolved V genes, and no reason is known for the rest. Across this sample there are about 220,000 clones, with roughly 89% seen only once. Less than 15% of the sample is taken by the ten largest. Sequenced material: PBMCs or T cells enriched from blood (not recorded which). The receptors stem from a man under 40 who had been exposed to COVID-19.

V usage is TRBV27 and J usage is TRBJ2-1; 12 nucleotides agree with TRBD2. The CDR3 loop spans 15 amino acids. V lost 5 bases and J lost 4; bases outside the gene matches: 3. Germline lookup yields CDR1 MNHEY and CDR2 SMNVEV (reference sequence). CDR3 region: CASSTSGGLYNEQFF. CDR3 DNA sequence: TGTGCCAGCAGTACTAGCGGGGGGCTATACAATGAGCAGTTCTTC.

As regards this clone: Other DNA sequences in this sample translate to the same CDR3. The CDR3 nucleotides read TGTGCCAGCAGTCTACGGACAGGGAACTCACCCCTCCACTTT. It is translated as CASSLRTGNSPLHF. The rearrangement uses TRBV6-4 and TRBJ1-6, with TRBD1 matching over 8 bases. This CDR3 comprises 14 residues. Germline-derived CDR1 and CDR2 are MRHNA and SNTAGT. V dropped 5 bases and J dropped 10; count of bases not matched to a gene: 7.

The CDR3 DNA reads as TGTGCCAGCAGCGTAGGAGCAGGGAAGATGAGGGGAGGTACTGAAGCTTTCTTT. As protein: CASSVGAGKMRGGTEAFF. The gene calls are TRBV9 and TRBJ1-1, with D possibly TRBD1 on 5 matching bases. The V gene lost 0 bases and the J gene lost 5 bases, with 23 bases spanning the gap. The CDR3 spans 18 residues. Germline V gene data show CDR1 as SGDLS and CDR2 as YYNGEE.

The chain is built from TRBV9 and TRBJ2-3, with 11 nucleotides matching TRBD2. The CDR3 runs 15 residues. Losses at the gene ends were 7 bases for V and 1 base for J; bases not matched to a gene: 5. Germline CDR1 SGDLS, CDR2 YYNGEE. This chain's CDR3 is CASAGTSGRTDTQYF. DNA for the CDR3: TGTGCCAGCGCGGGGACTAGCGGACGCACAGATACGCAGTATTTT.

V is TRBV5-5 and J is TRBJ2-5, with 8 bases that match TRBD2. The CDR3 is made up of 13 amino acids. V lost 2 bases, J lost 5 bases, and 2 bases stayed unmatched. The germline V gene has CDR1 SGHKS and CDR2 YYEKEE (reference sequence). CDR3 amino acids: CASSFGGAETQYF. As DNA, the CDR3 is TGTGCCAGCAGCTTCGGGGGGGCGGAGACCCAGTACTTC.

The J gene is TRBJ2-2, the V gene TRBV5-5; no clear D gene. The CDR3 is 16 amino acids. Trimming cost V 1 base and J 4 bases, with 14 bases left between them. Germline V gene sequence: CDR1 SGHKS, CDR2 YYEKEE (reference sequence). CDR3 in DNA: TGTGCCAGCAGCTTGAATTTAGTGATTGGCACCGGGGAGCTGTTTTTT. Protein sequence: CASSLNLVIGTGELFF. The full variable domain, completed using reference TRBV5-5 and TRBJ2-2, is DAGVTQSPTHLIKTRGQQVTLRCSPISGHKSVSWYQQVLGQGPQFIFQYYEKEERGRGNFPDRFSARQFPNYSSELNVNALLLGDSALYLCASSLNLVIGTGELFFGEGSRLTVL.

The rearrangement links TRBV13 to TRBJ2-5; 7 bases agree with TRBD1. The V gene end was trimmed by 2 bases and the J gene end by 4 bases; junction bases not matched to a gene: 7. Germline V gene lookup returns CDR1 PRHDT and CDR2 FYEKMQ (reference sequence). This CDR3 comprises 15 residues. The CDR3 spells CASSLRQGRVETQYF. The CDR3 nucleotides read TGTGCCAGCAGCTTAAGACAGGGAAGGGTAGAGACCCAGTACTTC.

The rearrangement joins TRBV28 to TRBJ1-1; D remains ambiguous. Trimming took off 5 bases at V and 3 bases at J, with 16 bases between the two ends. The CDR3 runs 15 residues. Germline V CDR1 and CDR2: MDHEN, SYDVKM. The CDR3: CASSGQVTQYTEAFF. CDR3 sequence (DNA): TGTGCCAGCAGTGGCCAGGTGACCCAGTACACTGAAGCTTTCTTT.

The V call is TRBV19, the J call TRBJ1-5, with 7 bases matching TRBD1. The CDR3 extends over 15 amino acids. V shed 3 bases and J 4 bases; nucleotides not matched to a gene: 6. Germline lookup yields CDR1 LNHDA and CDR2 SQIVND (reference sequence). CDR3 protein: CASSMGTASNQPQHF. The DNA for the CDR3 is TGTGCCAGTAGTATGGGGACAGCCTCTAATCAGCCCCAGCATTTT.

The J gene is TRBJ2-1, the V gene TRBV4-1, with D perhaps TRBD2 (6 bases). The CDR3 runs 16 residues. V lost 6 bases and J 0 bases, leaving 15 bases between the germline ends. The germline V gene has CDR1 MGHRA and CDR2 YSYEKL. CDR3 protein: CASRSGGTSSYNEQFF. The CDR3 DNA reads TGCGCCAGCAGAAGTGGGGGGACGAGCTCCTACAATGAGCAGTTCTTC.

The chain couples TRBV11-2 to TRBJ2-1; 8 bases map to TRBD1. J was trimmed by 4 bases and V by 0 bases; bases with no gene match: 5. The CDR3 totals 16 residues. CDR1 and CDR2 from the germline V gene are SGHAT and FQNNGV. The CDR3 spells CASSLDRGQGYNEQFF. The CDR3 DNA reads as TGTGCCAGCAGCTTAGATCGCGGACAGGGATACAATGAGCAGTTCTTC.

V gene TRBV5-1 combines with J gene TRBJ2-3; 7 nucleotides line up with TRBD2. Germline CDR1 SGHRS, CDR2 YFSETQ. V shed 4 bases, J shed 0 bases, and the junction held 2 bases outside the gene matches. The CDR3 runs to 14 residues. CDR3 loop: CASSSGESTDTQYF. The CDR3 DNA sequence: TGCGCCAGCAGCAGCGGGGAAAGCACAGATACGCAGTATTTT. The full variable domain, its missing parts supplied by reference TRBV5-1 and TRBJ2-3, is KAGVTQTPRYLIKTRGQQVTLSCSPISGHRSVSWYQQTPGQGLQFLFEYFSETQRNKGNFPGRFSGRQFSNSRSEMNVSTLELGDSALYLCASSSGESTDTQYFGPGTRLTVL.

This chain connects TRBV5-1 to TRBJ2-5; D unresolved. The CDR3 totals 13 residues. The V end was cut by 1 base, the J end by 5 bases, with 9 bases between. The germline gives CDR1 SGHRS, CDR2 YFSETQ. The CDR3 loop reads CASSLRWRETQYF. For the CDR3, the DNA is TGCGCCAGCAGCTTGCGTTGGCGGGAGACCCAGTACTTC.

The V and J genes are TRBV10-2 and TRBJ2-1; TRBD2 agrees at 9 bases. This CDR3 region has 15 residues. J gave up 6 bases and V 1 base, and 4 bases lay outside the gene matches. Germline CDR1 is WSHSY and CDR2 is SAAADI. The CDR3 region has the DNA TGCGCCAGCAGTGAGTTGGCGGGGGGGTCCAATGAGCAGTTCTTC. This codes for CASSELAGGSNEQFF.

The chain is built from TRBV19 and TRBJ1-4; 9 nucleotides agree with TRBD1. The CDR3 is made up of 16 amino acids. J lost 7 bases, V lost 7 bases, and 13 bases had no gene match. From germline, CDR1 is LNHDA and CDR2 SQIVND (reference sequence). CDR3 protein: CASTPLGQGTGEKLFF. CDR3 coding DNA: TGTGCCAGTACCCCCCTCGGACAGGGGACCGGTGAAAAACTGTTTTTT. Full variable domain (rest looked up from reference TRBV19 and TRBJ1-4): DGGITQSPKYLFRKEGQNVTLSCEQNLNHDAMYWYRQDPGQGLRLIYYSQIVNDFQKGDIAEGYSVSREKKESFPLTVTSAQKNPTAFYLCASTPLGQGTGEKLFFGSGTQLSVL.

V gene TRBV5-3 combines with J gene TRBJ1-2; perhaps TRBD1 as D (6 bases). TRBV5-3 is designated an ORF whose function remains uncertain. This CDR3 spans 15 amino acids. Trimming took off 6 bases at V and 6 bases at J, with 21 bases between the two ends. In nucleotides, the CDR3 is TGTGCCAGAAAGGTTAGGGACACAAGACGGGATGGCTACACCTTC. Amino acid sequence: CARKVRDTRRDGYTF.

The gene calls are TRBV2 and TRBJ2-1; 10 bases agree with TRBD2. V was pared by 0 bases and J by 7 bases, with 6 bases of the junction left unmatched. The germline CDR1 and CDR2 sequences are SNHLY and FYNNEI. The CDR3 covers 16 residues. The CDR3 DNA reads TGTGCCAGCAGTGAAGCAGGAGCGGGGGGGCTTAATGAGCAGTTCTTC. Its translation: CASSEAGAGGLNEQFF. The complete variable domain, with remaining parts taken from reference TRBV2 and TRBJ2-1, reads EPEVTQTPSHQVTQMGQEVILRCVPISNHLYFYWYRQILGQKVEFLVSFYNNEISEKSEIFDDQFSVERPDGSNFTLKIRSTKLEDSAMYFCASSEAGAGGLNEQFFGPGTRLTVL.

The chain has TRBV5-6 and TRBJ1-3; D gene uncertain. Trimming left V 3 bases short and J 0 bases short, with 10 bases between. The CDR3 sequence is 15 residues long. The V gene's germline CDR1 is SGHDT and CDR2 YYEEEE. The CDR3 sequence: CASSYTPLSGNTIYF. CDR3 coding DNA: TGTGCCAGCAGCTACACCCCCCTCTCTGGAAACACCATATATTTT.

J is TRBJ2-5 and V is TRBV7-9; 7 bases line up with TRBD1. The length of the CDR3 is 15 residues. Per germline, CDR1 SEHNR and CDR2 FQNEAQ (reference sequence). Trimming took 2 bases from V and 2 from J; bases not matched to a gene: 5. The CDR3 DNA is TGTGCCAGCAGCTTACTGGGCAGGGGGCAAGAGACCCAGTACTTC. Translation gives CASSLLGRGQETQYF.

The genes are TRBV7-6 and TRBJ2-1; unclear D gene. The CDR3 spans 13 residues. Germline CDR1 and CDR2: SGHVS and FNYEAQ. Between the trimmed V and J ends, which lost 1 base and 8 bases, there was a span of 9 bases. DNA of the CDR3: TGTGCCAGCAGCTTAGTGCGCGGCGATGAGCAGTTCTTC. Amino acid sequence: CASSLVRGDEQFF.